Detailed here is one TCR beta chain. Its specificity is unknown. The data derive from a study of OX40 agonist ivuxolimab in advanced cancers. Background on the study: Partial responses, seen in three patients, involved one hepatocellular carcinoma and two cutaneous melanomas.

This CDR3 spans 14 amino acids. The germline gives CDR1 ENHRY, CDR2 SYGVKD. V shed 2 bases and J shed 1 base, with 8 bases lying between them. Study results and caveats: At 0.1 to 3.0 mg/kg and by week 6, CD4+ and CD8+ T cells in the blood had expanded clonally.

Sequencing was performed with immunoSEQ multiplex PCR; in TCRdb, only in-frame clones are kept and a portion is missing. The data show roughly 110,000 clones, about nine tenths seen once. The chain uses TRBV10-3 and TRBJ1-1; D gene ambiguous. This receptor was identified in an adult with an advanced solid tumor such as melanoma, head and neck, liver or kidney cancer. The sample in question was CD4+ or CD8+ T cells sorted from blood, obtained in a trial of the OX40 agonist ivuxolimab. DNA of the CDR3: TGTGCCATCAGTGAGCTAGCAGGGAACACTGAAGCTTTCTTT. It encodes CAISELAGNTEAFF.